This is a list of T cell receptor beta chains from one sample in a study of cytomegalovirus exposure and HLA in healthy donors. Profiled with immunoSEQ multiplex PCR; TCRdb holds only in-frame clones, not every one. Reported are around 60,000 clones; the ten largest clones contain roughly 5%. The sequenced sample consisted of PBMCs. These receptors all come from a man aged 25-40 years in good health and CMV-seropositive. Both conserved end residues are part of each CDR3. A D gene is named only where the DNA matches it firmly. For some rows the clone size is stated as once, few or many, or as a class when expanded; others skip it.

J gene | clone size | D gene | V gene | CDR3 DNA | CDR3 protein
TRBJ2-2 | medium-sized | - | TRBV5-6 | TGTGCCAGCGGAAGATACGGGACCGGGGAGCTGTTTTTT | CASGRYGTGELFF
TRBJ1-1 | - | - | TRBV7-9 | TGTGCCAGCAGCTTAGTAGGGGGTAGGATAGATTTCTTT | CASSLVGGRIDFF
TRBJ2-7 | - | TRBD1 | TRBV19 | TGTGCCAGTAGCCAAGGGGGCAGCCCCTACGAGCAGTACTTC | CASSQGGSPYEQYF
TRBJ2-2 | - | - | TRBV4-1 | TGCGCCAGCAGCCAAGGCCCCCGGAACAGGCCATCCGACACCGGGGAGCTGTTTTTT | CASSQGPRNRPSDTGELFF
TRBJ2-7 | - | - | TRBV29-1 | TGCAGCGTTGAAGACCCGGACAGCTACGAGCAGTACTTC | CSVEDPDSYEQYF
TRBJ2-5 | - | - | TRBV7-2 | TGTGCCAGCAGCTTAGCGTTAGGGGCCCAAGAGACCCAGTACTTC | CASSLALGAQETQYF
TRBJ1-2 | - | - | TRBV6-1 | TGTGCCAGCAGTGAAGACGTGTCTAGAGGCTACACCTTC | CASSEDVSRGYTF
TRBJ2-1 | - | TRBD2 | TRBV6-1 | TGTGCCAGCAGTGCCTTGGGCGGGAGGCCCTACAATGAGCAGTTCTTC | CASSALGGRPYNEQFF
TRBJ2-2 | - | - | TRBV7-3 | TGTGCCAGCAGCTACACCGCCCAGGGTTGGGACACCGGGGAGCTGTTTTTT | CASSYTAQGWDTGELFF
TRBJ2-1 | - | TRBD2 | TRBV7-3 | TGTGCCAGCAGCCCCTCTAGCGGCTCCTACAATGAGCAGTTCTTC | CASSPSSGSYNEQFF
TRBJ1-4 | - | TRBD1 | TRBV27 | TGTGCCAGCAGTCTGGGACAGGTCGGGGGCCTTAATGAAAAACTGTTTTTT | CASSLGQVGGLNEKLFF
TRBJ2-5 | - | TRBD2 | TRBV4-1 | TGCGCCAGCAGCCAAGATTTAGGACTAGGAGAGACCCAGTACTTC | CASSQDLGLGETQYF
TRBJ1-6 | - | - | TRBV21-1 | TGTGCCAGCAGCAAAGCCCCGGGAACGAATAATTCACCCCTCCACTTT | CASSKAPGTNNSPLHF